The rows below give T cell receptor beta chains drawn from one sample of a study of CD8 T cells in Susac syndrome. A single record per CDR3 protein comes from TCRdb applying MiXCR to the immunoSEQ multiplex PCR reads. The table records about 180,000 distinct CDR3 sequences, more than 90% of them present only once. Sequenced material: CD4+ T cells from PBMCs. The origin of the receptors is a human donor with multiple sclerosis. CDR3s include the opening cysteine and the closing phenylalanine or tryptophan. A D gene is named only where the DNA matches it firmly. Rows may omit the clone size; those that give it use once, few, many or a size class.

D gene	CDR3 length	clone size	V gene	J gene	CDR3 DNA	CDR3 protein
-	12	-	TRBV24-1	TRBJ2-1	TGTGCCACCCGGGCCGAGGGGAATGAGCAGTTCTTC	CATRAEGNEQFF
-	15	-	TRBV7-9	TRBJ1-1	TGTGCCAGCAGCAGGTTCGAAGGGTTGAACACTGAAGCTTTCTTT	CASSRFEGLNTEAFF
-	15	-	TRBV11-2	TRBJ2-7	TGTGCCAGCAGCTTAGGTTGGGAGATGACCTACGAGCAGTACTTC	CASSLGWEMTYEQYF
TRBD2	14	-	TRBV7-9	TRBJ2-1	TGTGCCAGCAGCTTTAGCGGGGTTTACAATGAGCAGTTCTTC	CASSFSGVYNEQFF
-	16	-	TRBV14	TRBJ1-1	TGTGCCAGCAGCCAAGATCTTTGGAGAATGAACACTGAAGCTTTCTTT	CASSQDLWRMNTEAFF
TRBD2	16	-	TRBV6-4	TRBJ2-1	TGTGCCAGCAGTCCGGCTAGCGGGGGTTCCTACAATGAGCAGTTCTTC	CASSPASGGSYNEQFF
-	16	-	TRBV4-2	TRBJ1-4	TGTGCCAGCAGAACGACCGTGGCTTCGACTAATGAAAAACTGTTTTTT	CASRTTVASTNEKLFF
TRBD2	18	-	TRBV6-1	TRBJ2-7	TGTGCCAGCAGTACCCCTCGGACTAGCGGGGGGGCTGAGAACGAGCAGTACTTC	CASSTPRTSGGAENEQYF
-	16	-	TRBV28	TRBJ2-3	TGTGCCAGTACGAGCTTGGCGGGGCCTTTCACAGATACGCAGTATTTT	CASTSLAGPFTDTQYF
-	13	-	TRBV27	TRBJ1-1	TGTGCCAGCAGTTTATTCGGGGAGGGGAAGGCTTTCTTT	CASSLFGEGKAFF
-	14	once	TRBV29-1	TRBJ2-3	TGCAGCGTTGAAGATGGATTGGCGCCAGATACGCAGTATTTT	CSVEDGLAPDTQYF
-	14	-	TRBV29-1	TRBJ2-7	TGCAGCGTTGAAGATGTGGCAGGAGGCTACGAGCAGTACTTC	CSVEDVAGGYEQYF
-	13	-	TRBV30	TRBJ1-2	TGTGCCTTGCAAATGGGAAGGGACTATGGCTACACCTTC	CALQMGRDYGYTF
-	12	-	TRBV2	TRBJ1-2	TGTGCCAGCAGTGAAAGGGCAGGGACCTACACCTTC	CASSERAGTYTF
-	12	-	TRBV29-1	TRBJ2-1	TGCAGCGTTACGGGGGCGAACAATGAGCAGTTCTTC	CSVTGANNEQFF
-	15	-	TRBV5-1	TRBJ2-7	TGCGCCAGCAGCTTTGGAGGGGGACAGAACTACGAGCAGTACTTC	CASSFGGGQNYEQYF
-	12	once	TRBV28	TRBJ2-7	TGTGCCAGCAGTTTTCAGATCTACGAGCAGTACTTC	CASSFQIYEQYF
-	13	few	TRBV19	TRBJ1-5	TGTGCCAGTAGTACCACAGGGTCTCAGCCCCAGCATTTT	CASSTTGSQPQHF
TRBD1	13	-	TRBV7-2	TRBJ1-6	TGTGCCAGCAGCCTAGGGGGCGTGTCACCCCTCCACTTT	CASSLGGVSPLHF
-	15	-	TRBV6-6	TRBJ2-7	TGTGCCAGCAGTTACGACGGGACGAGCTCCTACGAGCAGTACTTC	CASSYDGTSSYEQYF
TRBD2	15	-	TRBV11-2	TRBJ2-5	TGTGCCAGCAGCTTTACTAGCGGAAACCAAGAGACCCAGTACTTC	CASSFTSGNQETQYF
-	13	-	TRBV5-6	TRBJ1-4	TGTGCCAGCAGCTTGTTTGGGAATGAAAAACTGTTTTTT	CASSLFGNEKLFF
TRBD1	15	-	TRBV20-1	TRBJ2-7	TGCAGTGCTAGGCACACCATGCTAGGGGGCTCCGAGCAGTACTTC	CSARHTMLGGSEQYF
-	12	-	TRBV20-1	TRBJ2-3	TGCAGTCCCCAGGCAGGCACAGATACGCAGTATTTT	CSPQAGTDTQYF
-	13	-	TRBV10-3	TRBJ2-2	TGTGCCATCTCTCCTCGGGACACCGGGGAGCTGTTTTTT	CAISPRDTGELFF
-	13	-	TRBV20-1	TRBJ1-5	TGCAGTGCGACCGACCGGGCGGAGGGCCCCCAGCATTTT	CSATDRAEGPQHF
TRBD1	15	-	TRBV27	TRBJ1-2	TGTGCCAGCAGTTTTCTACCCGGGACAGGGGGCAGTTGCACCTTC	CASSFLPGTGGSCTF
TRBD1	15	-	TRBV9	TRBJ2-7	TGTGCCAGCAGCGTAGGTCCCGGGACAGCGCGGGAGCAGTACTTC	CASSVGPGTAREQYF
-	12	-	TRBV29-1	TRBJ2-7	TGCAGCGTCGGGACACTCTCCAACGAGCAGTACTTC	CSVGTLSNEQYF
-	17	-	TRBV7-9	TRBJ2-1	TGTGCCAGCAGCTCGCCCCCGCTGCGGACAGCCTACAATGAGCAGTTCTTC	CASSSPPLRTAYNEQFF
-	11	-	TRBV18	TRBJ2-5	TGTGCCAGCTCACAGAAAGAGACCCAGTACTTC	CASSQKETQYF
-	15	-	TRBV20-1	TRBJ2-1	TGCAGTGCTAGAGATGGGCACCGAGGTAACAATGAGCAGTTCTTC	CSARDGHRGNNEQFF
-	13	-	TRBV30	TRBJ1-1	TGTGCCTGGACTCCCGGGGGTTTGACTGAAGCTTTCTTT	CAWTPGGLTEAFF
-	14	-	TRBV5-6	TRBJ1-5	TGTGCCAGCAGTCCTCGACCGGGCGGTCAGCCCCAGCATTTT	CASSPRPGGQPQHF
TRBD2	18	-	TRBV6-1	TRBJ2-7	TGTGCCAGCAAATCTTCGCGCTGGGGACTAGTTATTCGAGGCGAGCAGTACTTC	CASKSSRWGLVIRGEQYF
-	15	-	TRBV14	TRBJ2-7	TGTGCCAGCAGCCAAGATAACAAGGGATTCTACGAGCAGTACTTC	CASSQDNKGFYEQYF
-	14	once	TRBV29-1	TRBJ1-4	TGCAGCGCGGGACCGACTGCAACTAATGAAAAACTGTTTTTT	CSAGPTATNEKLFF
-	14	-	TRBV20-1	TRBJ2-5	TGCAGTGCTAGAGAGGGATGGGGGGAAGGGACCCAGTACTTC	CSAREGWGEGTQYF
-	16	-	TRBV24-1	TRBJ2-1	TGTGCCACCAGTGATTTGGCAGCGGACTCCTACAATGAGCAGTTCTTC	CATSDLAADSYNEQFF
-	13	-	TRBV30	TRBJ1-2	TGTGCCTGGCAGTCAGGCTCTCACTATGGCTACACCTTC	CAWQSGSHYGYTF
TRBD2	17	-	TRBV9	TRBJ2-7	TGTGCCAGCAGCGTAGAACCGAGCGGGGGGCTCCCCTACGAGCAGTACTTC	CASSVEPSGGLPYEQYF
TRBD1	15	-	TRBV28	TRBJ1-2	TGTGCCAGCAGACAGGGGGCCCAAGGGGACTATGGCTACACCTTC	CASRQGAQGDYGYTF
-	14	-	TRBV5-4	TRBJ2-3	TGTGCCAGCAGCTCACGGCCCCTCACAGATACGCAGTATTTT	CASSSRPLTDTQYF
TRBD2	15	-	TRBV20-1	TRBJ2-3	TGCAGTGCTAGAAAGACTAGCGGGGGGCGTGGTACGCAGTATTTT	CSARKTSGGRGTQYF
TRBD1	14	-	TRBV24-1	TRBJ1-5	TGTGCCACCAGTGCCGGGACAGGATATCAGCCCCAGCATTTT	CATSAGTGYQPQHF
-	15	-	TRBV20-1	TRBJ1-5	TGCAGTGCTAGAGATGGGCAGGGTGGAAATCAGCCCCAGCATTTT	CSARDGQGGNQPQHF
-	13	-	TRBV2	TRBJ1-1	TGTGCCAGCAGTCCAGAGGGGAACACTGAAGCTTTCTTT	CASSPEGNTEAFF
TRBD1	15	once	TRBV19	TRBJ1-2	TGTGCCAGTAGTAAACAGGGGAGGTTGGACTATGGCTACACCTTC	CASSKQGRLDYGYTF
-	15	-	TRBV20-1	TRBJ1-1	TGCAGTGCTCCGCCGCTAGGGGCTTTGAACACTGAAGCTTTCTTT	CSAPPLGALNTEAFF